The 3 T cell receptor beta chains listed next were all sequenced from one sample in a study of T cell changes during pregnancy in multiple sclerosis. Produced via immunoSEQ multiplex PCR; TCRdb's table is partial and in-frame only. There are under 75,000 clones in the sample; about nine tenths occur only once, and almost 0.3% lies in the top ten. The sample in question was CD4+ T cells from peripheral blood mononuclear cells, obtained after pregnancy. The receptors originated from a female donor with multiple sclerosis, enrolled in a pregnancy study.

V gene TRBV27 combines with J gene TRBJ2-2, with 8 bases aligning to TRBD2. This CDR3 comprises 16 residues. V lost 3 bases, J lost 4 bases, and 7 bases stayed unmatched. Germline V lookup: CDR1 MNHEY, CDR2 SMNVEV (reference sequence). The CDR3 is CASSFWGLGPTGELFF. Written as DNA, the CDR3 is TGTGCCAGCAGTTTCTGGGGACTAGGTCCCACCGGGGAGCTGTTTTTT.

The V and J genes are TRBV7-2 and TRBJ2-7; TRBD2 matches at 14 bases. The CDR3 covers 15 residues. V dropped 5 bases and J dropped 5; count of bases not matched to a gene: 5. In germline, CDR1 is SGHTA, CDR2 FQGNSA. The CDR3 nucleotides are TGTGCCAGCAGCCCGGGACTAGCGGGAGCCAACGAGCAGTACTTC. It yields the protein CASSPGLAGANEQYF. The entire variable domain, with the rest obtained from reference TRBV7-2 and TRBJ2-7, is as follows: GAGVSQSPSNKVTEKGKDVELRCDPISGHTALYWYRQSLGQGLEFLIYFQGNSAPDKSGLPSDRFSAERTGGSVSTLTIQRTQQEDSAVYLCASSPGLAGANEQYFGPGTRLTVT.

This chain joins TRBV23-1 and TRBJ2-1; no definite D call. TRBV23-1 is sorted into the ORF group, with uncertain function. V was shortened by 0 bases and J by 0 bases, with 12 bases between the two germline ends. The CDR3 covers 17 residues. The CDR3 nucleotides read TGCGCCAGCAGTCAATCGCGGAAGGAAAGCTCCTACAATGAGCAGTTCTTC. It translates to CASSQSRKESSYNEQFF.